A few counts support the clone carrying this T cell receptor beta chain. Its antigen is undetermined. The data were obtained in a study of cytomegalovirus exposure and HLA in healthy donors. Study-wide points: Later analysis demonstrated an association between a missense DCLRE1C variant and TCR beta V- and J-gene trimming. Later analysis suggested most CMV-associated TCR beta chains were HLA-restricted. There were some V segments, including TRBV6-2 and TRBV6-3, excluded as indistinguishable. Productive status was seen about 90% or about 30% of the time for most TCR beta V segments in an earlier analysis.

The PCR was carried out with 60 Vbeta primers and 13 Jbeta primers. Sequencing was performed with immunoSEQ multiplex PCR; in TCRdb, only in-frame clones are kept and a portion is missing. The sample consists of about 130,000 clones, around 69% of them appearing once. V lost 0 bases and J lost 7; bases outside the gene matches: 4. The CDR3 has 15 residues. Germline V gene lookup returns CDR1 SGHTA and CDR2 FQGNSA. The gene calls are TRBV7-2 and TRBJ1-4, with 8 bases identical to TRBD1. The clonotype comes from a human donor in good health. Sequences were obtained from PBMCs. The CDR3 sequence is CASSLALTGGEKLFF. DNA for the CDR3: TGTGCCAGCAGCTTAGCGCTAACAGGGGGTGAAAAACTGTTTTTT.